Listed below are T cell receptor beta chains from one sample, sequenced in a study of CD8+CD57+ T cells in acquired aplastic anemia. TCRdb re-derived calls from the reads in MiXCR, one entry per CDR3 protein. The data hold around 170,000 distinct CDR3 sequences, with approximately 49% observed a single time. The sample comprised sorted CD4+, CD8+, or CD8+CD57+ T cells (not recorded which) from PBMCs. The receptors shown here come from a human donor in good health. Each CDR3 is given with its conserved first and last residue. The D gene is left open where the match is weak. The listing skips clone size in some rows; elsewhere it reads once, few, many or a size class.

cdr3_length,d_call,clone_size,j_call,v_call,cdr3_aa,cdr3_nt
13,NA,NA,TRBJ1-6,TRBV15,CATSRVGGSPLHF,TGTGCCACCAGCAGAGTTGGAGGTTCACCCCTCCACTTT
14,TRBD1,NA,TRBJ2-7,TRBV9,CASSVTGGADEQYF,TGTGCCAGCAGCGTGACAGGGGGCGCGGATGAGCAGTACTTC
13,NA,NA,TRBJ1-2,TRBV7-2,CASSLRFQGDVTF,TGTGCCAGCAGCTTGAGGTTTCAGGGCGACGTCACCTTC
15,NA,many,TRBJ2-2,TRBV24-1,CATSGGMGVTGELFF,TGTGCCACCAGTGGCGGGATGGGCGTAACCGGGGAGCTGTTTTTT
16,TRBD1,many,TRBJ1-2,TRBV14,CASRPSTGTVSYGYTF,TGTGCCAGCAGGCCTTCCACCGGGACAGTATCCTATGGCTACACCTTC
20,TRBD2,NA,TRBJ2-7,TRBV5-4,CASSLYFPGAGGPSIYEQYF,TGTGCCAGCAGCTTGTACTTTCCCGGTGCGGGAGGGCCGTCGATATACGAGCAGTACTTC
20,TRBD2,NA,TRBJ2-5,TRBV11-1,CASSLAVPPGLAGGLETQYF,TGTGCCAGCAGCTTAGCGGTCCCGCCGGGACTAGCGGGAGGTTTGGAGACCCAGTACTTC
18,TRBD2,NA,TRBJ2-3,TRBV11-1,CASSRAPSSGSSHHTQYF,TGTGCCAGCAGCCGTGCGCCATCTAGCGGGAGCTCACACCATACGCAGTATTTT
12,NA,NA,TRBJ1-2,TRBV19,CASSIQAYGYTF,TGTGCCAGTAGTATCCAGGCCTATGGCTACACCTTC
15,TRBD1,NA,TRBJ2-1,TRBV2,CASSGGQGVDNEQFF,TGTGCCAGCAGTGGGGGACAGGGGGTGGACAATGAGCAGTTCTTC
12,NA,NA,TRBJ2-2,TRBV7-8,CASSLGARELFF,TGTGCCAGCAGCTTGGGGGCCCGGGAGCTGTTTTTT
15,TRBD1,once,TRBJ2-1,TRBV9,CASSLTGQGNNEQFF,TGTGCCAGCAGTCTTACGGGACAGGGGAACAATGAGCAGTTCTTC
14,NA,medium-sized,TRBJ1-6,TRBV2,CASSEDYANSPLHF,TGTGCCAGCAGTGAAGACTATGCGAATTCACCCCTCCACTTT
14,TRBD2,many,TRBJ2-7,TRBV7-9,CASSTSGRSNEQYF,TGTGCCAGCAGCACTAGCGGGAGGTCCAACGAGCAGTACTTC
13,NA,NA,TRBJ2-3,TRBV24-1,CATSDPSTDTQYF,TGTGCCACCAGTGATCCAAGCACAGATACGCAGTATTTT
15,TRBD1,NA,TRBJ1-2,TRBV2,CASSEATGQGGGYTF,TGTGCCAGCAGTGAAGCGACGGGACAGGGCGGTGGCTACACCTTC
13,TRBD2,once,TRBJ2-2,TRBV7-2,CASSDGLDGELFF,TGTGCCAGCAGCGACGGACTAGACGGGGAGCTGTTTTTT
14,NA,NA,TRBJ1-1,TRBV11-2,CASSSWLGRTEAFF,TGTGCCAGCAGTTCTTGGTTGGGGAGAACTGAAGCTTTCTTT
14,TRBD1,NA,TRBJ2-5,TRBV2,CASSYSDRGETQYF,TGTGCCAGCAGTTACTCCGACAGGGGCGAGACCCAGTACTTC
14,TRBD1,NA,TRBJ1-2,TRBV6-2/TRBV6-3,CASSRQGHNYGYTF,TGTGCCAGCAGCCGACAGGGGCACAACTATGGCTACACCTTC
14,TRBD1,NA,TRBJ2-1,TRBV9,CASSDRDRDHEQFF,TGTGCCAGCAGCGACCGGGACAGGGACCACGAGCAGTTCTTC
17,NA,NA,TRBJ1-5,TRBV4-1,CASSQVDMGFSNQPQHF,TGCGCCAGCAGCCAAGTGGATATGGGATTCTCCAATCAGCCCCAGCATTTT
13,TRBD1,NA,TRBJ2-7,TRBV2,CASRIGQGHEQYF,TGTGCCAGCAGGATCGGACAGGGCCACGAGCAGTACTTC
14,NA,many,TRBJ2-7,TRBV6-1,CASSPWTRSYEQYF,TGTGCCAGCAGTCCCTGGACACGTTCCTACGAGCAGTACTTC
14,NA,NA,TRBJ1-6,TRBV5-4,CASNSGNYNSPLHF,TGTGCCAGCAACTCAGGAAACTATAATTCACCCCTCCACTTT
15,TRBD1,NA,TRBJ2-7,TRBV24-1,CATTISGDRDYEQYF,TGTGCCACCACCATATCCGGGGACAGGGACTACGAGCAGTACTTC
15,NA,NA,TRBJ1-2,TRBV20-1,CSARASGPRDYGYTF,TGCAGTGCTAGGGCCTCGGGGCCAAGGGACTATGGCTACACCTTC
14,NA,NA,TRBJ2-3,TRBV7-6,CASSLALPTDTQYF,TGTGCCAGCAGCTTAGCCCTCCCAACAGATACGCAGTATTTT
13,NA,NA,TRBJ2-7,TRBV27,CASRFSRWHEQYF,TGTGCCAGCAGATTCTCGCGATGGCACGAGCAGTACTTC
13,NA,NA,TRBJ1-2,TRBV19,CASSRTDTYGYTF,TGTGCCAGTAGTCGGACAGATACCTATGGCTACACCTTC
15,NA,many,TRBJ2-5,TRBV7-9,CASSLGGGRQETQYF,TGTGCCAGCAGCTTAGGGGGGGGCAGGCAAGAGACCCAGTACTTC
13,TRBD1,once,TRBJ1-1,TRBV29-1,CSVVWQGGTEAFF,TGCAGCGTTGTTTGGCAGGGGGGCACTGAAGCTTTCTTT